This TCR beta chain was recovered during a study of shared clonotypes between healthy human individuals. Repertoires were generated with immunoSEQ multiplex PCR, while TCRdb's copy carries only in-frame clones and drops some. The sample holds roughly 2 million clones, 85% to 95% seen once. The sequenced material came from naive CD4+ T cells sorted from blood. Subset denoted: CD45RA+ positively selected. The TCR was taken from a man between 18 and 35 years old in good health.

The CDR3 reads CASSSSGTKNEQFF. In DNA, the CDR3 is TGCGCCAGCAGCTCATCCGGGACAAAGAATGAGCAGTTCTTC. The genes are TRBV5-1 and TRBJ2-1; D perhaps matches TRBD1 (6 bases). CDR1 SGHRS and CDR2 YFSETQ come from the germline V gene. The CDR3 runs to 14 residues. V was cut by 3 bases and J by 7 bases, with 14 bases left in between.